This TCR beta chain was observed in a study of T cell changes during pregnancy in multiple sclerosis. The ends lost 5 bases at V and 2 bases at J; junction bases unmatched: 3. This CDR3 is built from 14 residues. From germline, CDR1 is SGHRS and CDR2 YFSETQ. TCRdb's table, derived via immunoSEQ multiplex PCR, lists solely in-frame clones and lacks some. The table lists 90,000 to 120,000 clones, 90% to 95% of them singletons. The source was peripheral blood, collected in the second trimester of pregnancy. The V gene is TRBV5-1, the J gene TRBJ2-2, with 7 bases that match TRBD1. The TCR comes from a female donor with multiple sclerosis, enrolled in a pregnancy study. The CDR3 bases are TGCGCCAGCAGTACAGGGGATAACACCGGGGAGCTGTTTTTT. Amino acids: CASSTGDNTGELFF.